The 18 T cell receptor beta chains below come from one sample, sequenced in a study of shared clonotypes between healthy human individuals. Naive CD8 cells comprised CD45RO-negative, CCR7-positively selected cells, excluding terminally differentiated effector memory CD45RA+ cells. The method was immunoSEQ multiplex PCR; TCRdb's version includes in-frame clones alone and lacks a portion of them. Of around 1.9 million clones listed, 93% are singletons. The material sequenced was naive CD8+ T cells from PBMCs. Source of these receptors: a man aged 18 to 29 in good health. Some clones in this sample may be carry-over from other donors' samples.

This rearrangement joins TRBV5-4 to TRBJ1-1; 9 bases are a match to TRBD1. Germline V gene sequence: CDR1 SGHNT, CDR2 YYREEE (reference sequence). The CDR3 consists of 16 residues. V dropped 4 bases and J dropped 4; count of bases not matched to a gene: 11. The CDR3 protein is CASSGYRGREGTEAFF. The CDR3 coding sequence is TGTGCCAGCAGCGGCTACAGGGGGCGTGAGGGCACTGAAGCTTTCTTT.

The sample holds one count of this clone. This chain links TRBV7-9 with TRBJ2-7, with TRBD1 identical over 8 bases. The CDR3 runs 15 residues. The J segment lost 3 bases and the V segment lost 4 bases, leaving 8 bases of the junction unmatched. Germline CDR1 and CDR2: SEHNR and FQNEAQ (reference sequence). CDR3 amino acids: CASSSPDRGDYEQYF. DNA for the CDR3: TGTGCCAGCAGCTCCCCAGACAGGGGCGACTACGAGCAGTACTTC.

The chain is built from TRBV7-3 and TRBJ2-3; the D is unclear. CDR3 length equals 16 residues. Between the trimmed V and J ends, which lost 1 base and 6 bases, there was a span of 17 bases. Germline V gives CDR1 SGHTA, CDR2 FQGTGA. This chain's CDR3 is CASSLNVVPPRDTQYF. CDR3 nucleotides: TGTGCCAGCAGCTTAAACGTCGTGCCACCGAGGGATACGCAGTATTTT.

V and J are TRBV27 and TRBJ2-7; tentative D call: TRBD2 (6 bases). The CDR3 spans 20 residues. Germline assignment: CDR1 MNHEY and CDR2 SMNVEV (reference sequence). Between the trimmed V and J ends, which lost 4 bases and 0 bases, there was a span of 28 bases. As DNA, the CDR3 is TGTGCCAGCAGTTCCAAAAACCCCCAGGATAGCGGCTATAGCTCCTACGAGCAGTACTTC. Encoded protein: CASSSKNPQDSGYSSYEQYF.

CDR3 amino acids: CASSPPYLTGIAGYTF. CDR3 coding DNA: TGTGCCAGCAGTCCGCCTTATTTGACAGGGATAGCCGGCTACACCTTC. V is TRBV25-1 and J is TRBJ1-2, with 7 bases lining up with TRBD1. After removal of 5 bases from V and 8 bases from J, the junction contained 17 bases not matched to a gene. CDR3 length equals 16 residues. Germline CDR1 is MGHDK and CDR2 is SYGVNS.

This chain connects TRBV10-3 to TRBJ2-7; D unresolved. Trimming stripped 0 bases from V and 0 bases from J, with 6 bases between. The CDR3 spans 14 residues. Germline CDR1 reads ENHRY; CDR2 reads SYGVKD. CDR3 amino acids: CAISESWGSYEQYF. CDR3 nucleotide sequence: TGTGCCATCAGTGAGTCTTGGGGCTCCTACGAGCAGTACTTC.

V and J are TRBV27 and TRBJ1-2; weak D call: TRBD1 (6 bases). Germline V gene sequence: CDR1 MNHEY, CDR2 SMNVEV (reference sequence). The CDR3 runs 14 residues. The V gene lost 0 bases and the J gene lost 4 bases, with 9 bases spanning the gap. CDR3 in amino acids: CASSLSLQGYGYTF. CDR3 bases: TGTGCCAGCAGTTTATCCTTACAGGGCTATGGCTACACCTTC.

V usage is TRBV19 and J usage is TRBJ2-2; D is ambiguous. From germline, CDR1 is LNHDA and CDR2 SQIVND (reference sequence). This CDR3 contains 13 residues. Trimming pared 2 bases from V and 1 base from J, leaving 2 bases between. CDR3 in DNA: TGTGCCAGTAGTATAATGAACACCGGGGAGCTGTTTTTT. As protein: CASSIMNTGELFF.

The rearrangement uses TRBV4-2 and TRBJ2-7, with D possibly matching TRBD2 (5 bases). V was pared by 4 bases and J by 0 bases, with 13 bases between. Germline values: CDR1 LGHNA, CDR2 YNFKEQ. This CDR3 has 15 residues. CDR3: CASSPEARSSYEQYF. As DNA, the CDR3 is TGTGCCAGCAGCCCGGAGGCGAGGAGCTCCTACGAGCAGTACTTC.

The chain recombines TRBV9 with TRBJ1-5, with D perhaps TRBD1 (5 bases). Per germline, CDR1 SGDLS and CDR2 YYNGEE. This CDR3 region has 15 residues. The ends were cut back, 3 bases at V and 6 bases at J, with 16 bases in the middle. As DNA, the CDR3 is TGTGCCAGCAGCGCTTCTTCGGGACGGGGTCAGCCCCAGCATTTT. Amino acid sequence: CASSASSGRGQPQHF.

V usage is TRBV27 and J usage is TRBJ1-1; 7 bases line up with TRBD1. The CDR3 loop spans 15 amino acids. From germline, CDR1 is MNHEY and CDR2 SMNVEV (reference sequence). The V and J ends lost 5 bases and 3 bases, in that order; junction bases with no gene match: 9. DNA of the CDR3: TGTGCCAGCAGTCCTGACAGGGTATCGTACACTGAAGCTTTCTTT. Residues: CASSPDRVSYTEAFF.

This chain connects TRBV9 to TRBJ1-1; 7 bases are a match to TRBD1. This CDR3 is 15 amino acids long. From germline, CDR1 is SGDLS and CDR2 YYNGEE. J gave up 5 bases and V 3 bases, and 10 bases lay outside the gene matches. DNA for the CDR3: TGTGCCAGCAGCGCCCGGGACAGCCCGAGGACTGAAGCTTTCTTT. Its translation is CASSARDSPRTEAFF.

This rearrangement joins TRBV10-3 to TRBJ1-2; D gene uncertain. V was clipped by 0 bases and J by 2 bases, with 7 bases between them. The CDR3 loop spans 14 amino acids. Germline assignment: CDR1 ENHRY and CDR2 SYGVKD. The CDR3 DNA sequence: TGTGCCATCAGTGAGTCGACTCGGAACTATGGCTACACCTTC. It translates to CAISESTRNYGYTF.

In regard to this clone: Other DNA sequences from this sample encode an identical CDR3 as well. The gene calls are TRBV27 and TRBJ1-5; maybe TRBD1 (5 bases). This CDR3 has 13 amino acids. The germline CDR1 and CDR2 sequences are MNHEY and SMNVEV (reference sequence). V was clipped by 1 base and J by 6 bases, with 7 bases between them. The CDR3 region is CASSLLGGQPQHF. The CDR3 DNA reads TGTGCCAGCAGTTTATTGGGGGGTCAGCCCCAGCATTTT.

V usage is TRBV27 and J usage is TRBJ1-4, with D unresolved. Trimming left V 9 bases short and J 5 bases short, with 22 bases between. Per the germline V gene, CDR1 is MNHEY and CDR2 is SMNVEV (reference sequence). The CDR3 has 16 amino acids. Written as DNA, the CDR3 is TGTGCCAGTCAACTACAGCCGGGCCTAAGGAATGAAAAACTGTTTTTT. Amino acid sequence: CASQLQPGLRNEKLFF.

The chain has TRBV7-3 and TRBJ2-1; 7 positions agree with TRBD2. The CDR3 extends over 13 amino acids. CDR1 SGHTA and CDR2 FQGTGA come from the germline V gene. The junction had 11 bases not matched to a gene; V was cut back by 8 bases and J by 10 bases. The CDR3 loop reads CASRNGLEREQFF. CDR3 bases: TGTGCCAGCCGGAATGGACTAGAGCGCGAGCAGTTCTTC.

This chain joins TRBV11-2 and TRBJ2-6; 7 nucleotides line up with TRBD1. Germline CDR1 is SGHAT and CDR2 is FQNNGV. This CDR3 region has 18 residues. Trimming took 8 bases from V and 0 from J; bases not matched to a gene: 13. For the CDR3, the DNA is TGTGCCAGCTCGAAATGGGGACAGAAAAGCTCTGGGGCCAACGTCCTGACTTTC. Its protein is CASSKWGQKSSGANVLTF.

V usage is TRBV28 and J usage is TRBJ2-3, with TRBD2 matching over 7 bases. V was clipped by 5 bases and J by 0 bases; unmatched bases: 11. Per the germline V gene, CDR1 is MDHEN and CDR2 is SYDVKM. This CDR3 is 17 amino acids long. CDR3 loop: CASSLDLAEQSTDTQYF. The CDR3 nucleotides read TGTGCCAGCAGTCTCGACCTAGCGGAGCAGAGCACAGATACGCAGTATTTT. Complete variable domain (other parts from reference TRBV28 and TRBJ2-3): DVKVTQSSRYLVKRTGEKVFLECVQDMDHENMFWYRQDPGLGLRLIYFSYDVKMKEKGDIPEGYSVSREKKERFSLILESASTNQTSMYLCASSLDLAEQSTDTQYFGPGTRLTVL.